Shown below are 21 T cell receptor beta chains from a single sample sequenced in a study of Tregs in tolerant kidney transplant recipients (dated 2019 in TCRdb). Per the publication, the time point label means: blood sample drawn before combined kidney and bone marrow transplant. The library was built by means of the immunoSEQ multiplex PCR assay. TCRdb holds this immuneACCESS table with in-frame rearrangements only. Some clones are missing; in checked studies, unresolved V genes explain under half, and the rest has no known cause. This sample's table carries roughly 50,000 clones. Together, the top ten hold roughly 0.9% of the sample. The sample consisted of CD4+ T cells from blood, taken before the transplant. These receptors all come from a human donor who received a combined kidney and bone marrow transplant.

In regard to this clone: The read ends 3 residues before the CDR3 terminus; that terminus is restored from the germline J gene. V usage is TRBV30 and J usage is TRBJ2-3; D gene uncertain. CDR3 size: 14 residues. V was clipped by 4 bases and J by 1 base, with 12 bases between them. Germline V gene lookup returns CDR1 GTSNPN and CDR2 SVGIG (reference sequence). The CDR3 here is CAWKIASGTDTQYF. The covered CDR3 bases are TGTGCCTGGAAGATAGCCTCTGGCACAGATACG. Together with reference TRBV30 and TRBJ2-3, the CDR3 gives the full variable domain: SQTIHQWPATLVQPVGSPLSLECTVEGTSNPNLYWYRQAAGRGLQLLFYSVGIGQISSEVPQNLSASRPQDRQFILSSKKLLLSDSGFYLCAWKIASGTDTQYFGPGTRLTVL.

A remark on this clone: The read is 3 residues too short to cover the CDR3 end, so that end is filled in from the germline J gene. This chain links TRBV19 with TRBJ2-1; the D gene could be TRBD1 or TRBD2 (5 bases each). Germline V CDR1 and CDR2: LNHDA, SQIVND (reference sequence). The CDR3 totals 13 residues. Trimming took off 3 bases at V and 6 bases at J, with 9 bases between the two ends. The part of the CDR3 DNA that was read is TGTGCCAGTAGTATTGAGGGGTCCAATGAG. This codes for CASSIEGSNE. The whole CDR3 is CASSIEGSNEQFF.

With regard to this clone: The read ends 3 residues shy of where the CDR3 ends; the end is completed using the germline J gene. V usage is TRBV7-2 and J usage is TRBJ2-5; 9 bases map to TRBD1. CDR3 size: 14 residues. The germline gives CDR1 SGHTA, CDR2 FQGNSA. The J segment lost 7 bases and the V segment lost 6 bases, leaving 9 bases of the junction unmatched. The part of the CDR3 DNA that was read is TGTGCCAGCAGGCGTGGGACAGGGAGCGGGACC. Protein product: CASRRGTGSGT. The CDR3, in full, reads CASRRGTGSGTQYF.

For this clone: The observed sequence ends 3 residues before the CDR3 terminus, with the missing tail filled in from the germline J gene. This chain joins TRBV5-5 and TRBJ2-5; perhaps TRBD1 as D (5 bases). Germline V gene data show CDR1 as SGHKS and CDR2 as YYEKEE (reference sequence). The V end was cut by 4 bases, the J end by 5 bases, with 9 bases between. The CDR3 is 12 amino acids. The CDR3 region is CASSGSGETQYF. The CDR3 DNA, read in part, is TGTGCCAGCAGCGGATCAGGGGAGACC. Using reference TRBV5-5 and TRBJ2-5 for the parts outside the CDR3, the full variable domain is DAGVTQSPTHLIKTRGQQVTLRCSPISGHKSVSWYQQVLGQGPQFIFQYYEKEERGRGNFPDRFSARQFPNYSSELNVNALLLGDSALYLCASSGSGETQYFGPGTRLLVL.

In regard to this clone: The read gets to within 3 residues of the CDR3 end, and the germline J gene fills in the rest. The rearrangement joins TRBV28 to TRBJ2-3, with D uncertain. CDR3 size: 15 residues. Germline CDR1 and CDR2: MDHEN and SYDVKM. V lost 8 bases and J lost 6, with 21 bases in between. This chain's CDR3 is CASGSSAVEGDTQYF. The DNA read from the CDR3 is TGTGCCAGCGGGTCTTCTGCAGTTGAAGGGGATACG.

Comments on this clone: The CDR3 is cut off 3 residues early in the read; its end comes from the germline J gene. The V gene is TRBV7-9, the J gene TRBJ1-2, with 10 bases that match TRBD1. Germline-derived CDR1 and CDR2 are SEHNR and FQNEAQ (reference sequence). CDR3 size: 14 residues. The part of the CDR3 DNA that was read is TGTGCCAGCAGCTTAAGGGACAGGGGAACGGGC. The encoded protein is CASSLRDRGTG. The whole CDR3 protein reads CASSLRDRGTGYTF.

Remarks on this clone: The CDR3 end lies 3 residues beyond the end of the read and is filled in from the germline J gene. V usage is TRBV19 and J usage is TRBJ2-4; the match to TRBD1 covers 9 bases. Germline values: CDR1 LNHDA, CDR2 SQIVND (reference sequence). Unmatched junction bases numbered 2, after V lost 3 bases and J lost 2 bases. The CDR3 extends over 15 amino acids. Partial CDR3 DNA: TGTGCCAGTAGTATCACAGGGGGCCCCAAAAACATT. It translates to CASSITGGPKNI. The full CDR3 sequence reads CASSITGGPKNIQYF.

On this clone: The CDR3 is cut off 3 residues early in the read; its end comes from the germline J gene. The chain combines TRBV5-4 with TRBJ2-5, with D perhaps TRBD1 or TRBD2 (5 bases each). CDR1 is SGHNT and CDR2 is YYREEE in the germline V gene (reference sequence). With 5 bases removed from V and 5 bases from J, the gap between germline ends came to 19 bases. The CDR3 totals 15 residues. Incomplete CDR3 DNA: TGTGCCAGCAGTCCTGAAGGGGCGAGGGTGGAGACC. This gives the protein CASSPEGARVET. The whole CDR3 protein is CASSPEGARVETQYF.

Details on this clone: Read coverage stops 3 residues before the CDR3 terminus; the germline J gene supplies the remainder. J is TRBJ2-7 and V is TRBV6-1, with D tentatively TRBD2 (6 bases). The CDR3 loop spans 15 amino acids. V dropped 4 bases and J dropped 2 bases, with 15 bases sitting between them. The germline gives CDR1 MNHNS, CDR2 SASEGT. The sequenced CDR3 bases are TGTGCCAGCAGTGCCGCCGGGACTGGTCCCTACGAG. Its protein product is CASSAAGTGPYE. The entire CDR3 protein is CASSAAGTGPYEQYF.

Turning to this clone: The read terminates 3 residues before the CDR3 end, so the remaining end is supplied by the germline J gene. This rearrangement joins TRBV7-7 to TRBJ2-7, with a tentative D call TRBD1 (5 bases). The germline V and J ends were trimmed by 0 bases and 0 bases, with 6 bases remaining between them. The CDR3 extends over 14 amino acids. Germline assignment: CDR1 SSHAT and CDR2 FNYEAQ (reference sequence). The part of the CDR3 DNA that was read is TGTGCCAGCAGCTTAGCAAGGGGCTCCTACGAG. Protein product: CASSLARGSYE. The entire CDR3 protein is CASSLARGSYEQYF.

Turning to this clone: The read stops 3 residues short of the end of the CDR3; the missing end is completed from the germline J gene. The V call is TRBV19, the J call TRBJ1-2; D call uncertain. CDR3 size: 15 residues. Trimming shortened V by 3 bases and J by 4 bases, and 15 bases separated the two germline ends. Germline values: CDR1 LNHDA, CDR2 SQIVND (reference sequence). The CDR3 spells CASSMVESQAYGYTF. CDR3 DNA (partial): TGTGCCAGTAGTATGGTGGAGAGTCAGGCCTATGGC.

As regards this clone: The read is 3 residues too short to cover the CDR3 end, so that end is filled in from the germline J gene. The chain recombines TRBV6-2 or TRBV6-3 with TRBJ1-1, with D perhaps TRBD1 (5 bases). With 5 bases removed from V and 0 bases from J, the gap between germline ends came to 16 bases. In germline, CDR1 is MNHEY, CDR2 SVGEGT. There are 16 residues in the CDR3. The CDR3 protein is CASSPPTDSMNTEAFF. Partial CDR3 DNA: TGTGCCAGCAGTCCCCCGACCGACAGCATGAACACTGAA.

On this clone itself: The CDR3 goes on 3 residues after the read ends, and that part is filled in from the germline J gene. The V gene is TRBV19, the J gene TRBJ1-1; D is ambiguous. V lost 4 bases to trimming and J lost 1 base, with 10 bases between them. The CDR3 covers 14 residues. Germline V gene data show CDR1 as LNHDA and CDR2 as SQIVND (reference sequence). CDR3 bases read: TGTGCCAGTAGTACGGTGGTCCGGAACACTGAA. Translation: CASSTVVRNTE. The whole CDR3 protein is CASSTVVRNTEAFF.

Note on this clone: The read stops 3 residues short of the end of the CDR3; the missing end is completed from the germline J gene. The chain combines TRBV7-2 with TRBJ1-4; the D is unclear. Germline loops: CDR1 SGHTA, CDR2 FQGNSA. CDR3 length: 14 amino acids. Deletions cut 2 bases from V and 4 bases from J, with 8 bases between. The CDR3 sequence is CASSLLGYNEKLFF. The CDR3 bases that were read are TGTGCCAGCAGCTTATTGGGCTATAATGAAAAA. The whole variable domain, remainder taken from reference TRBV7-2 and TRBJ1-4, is GAGVSQSPSNKVTEKGKDVELRCDPISGHTALYWYRQSLGQGLEFLIYFQGNSAPDKSGLPSDRFSAERTGGSVSTLTIQRTQQEDSAVYLCASSLLGYNEKLFFGSGTQLSVL.

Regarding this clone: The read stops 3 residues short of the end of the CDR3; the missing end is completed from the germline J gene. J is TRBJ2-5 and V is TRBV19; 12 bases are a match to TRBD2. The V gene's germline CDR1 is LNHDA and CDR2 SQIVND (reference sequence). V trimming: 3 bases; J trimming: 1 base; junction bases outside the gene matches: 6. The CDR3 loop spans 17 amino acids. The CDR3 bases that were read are TGTGCCAGTAGTATCCGGACTAGCGGGGAACGCCAAGAGACC. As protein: CASSIRTSGERQET. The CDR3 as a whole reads CASSIRTSGERQETQYF.

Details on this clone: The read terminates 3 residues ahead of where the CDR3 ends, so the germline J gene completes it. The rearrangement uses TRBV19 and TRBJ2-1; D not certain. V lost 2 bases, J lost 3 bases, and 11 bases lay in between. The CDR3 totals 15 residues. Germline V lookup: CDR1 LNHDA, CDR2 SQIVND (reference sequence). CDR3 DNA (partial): TGTGCCAGTAGTATACGTGAAGGGTACTACAATGAG. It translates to CASSIREGYYNE. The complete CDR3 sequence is CASSIREGYYNEQFF.

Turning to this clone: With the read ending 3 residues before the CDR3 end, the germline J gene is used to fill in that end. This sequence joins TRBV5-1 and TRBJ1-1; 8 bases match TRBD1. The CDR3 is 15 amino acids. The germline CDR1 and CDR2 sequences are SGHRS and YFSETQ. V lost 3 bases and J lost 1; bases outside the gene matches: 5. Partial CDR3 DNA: TGCGCCAGCAGCTCCCGGACAGGGAGGAACACTGAA. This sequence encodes CASSSRTGRNTE. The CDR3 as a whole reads CASSSRTGRNTEAFF. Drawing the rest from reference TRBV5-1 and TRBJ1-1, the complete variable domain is KAGVTQTPRYLIKTRGQQVTLSCSPISGHRSVSWYQQTPGQGLQFLFEYFSETQRNKGNFPGRFSGRQFSNSRSEMNVSTLELGDSALYLCASSSRTGRNTEAFFGQGTRLTVV.

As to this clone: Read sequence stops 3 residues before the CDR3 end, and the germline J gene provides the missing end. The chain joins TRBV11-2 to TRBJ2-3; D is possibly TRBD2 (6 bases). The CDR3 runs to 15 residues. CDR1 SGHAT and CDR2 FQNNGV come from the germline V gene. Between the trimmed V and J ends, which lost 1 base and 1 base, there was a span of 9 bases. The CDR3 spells CASSLGPSGTDTQYF. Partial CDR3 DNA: TGTGCCAGCAGCTTAGGCCCTAGCGGCACAGATACG. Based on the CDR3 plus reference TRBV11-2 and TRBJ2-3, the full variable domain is EAGVAQSPRYKIIEKRQSVAFWCNPISGHATLYWYQQILGQGPKLLIQFQNNGVVDDSQLPKDRFSAERLKGVDSTLKIQPAKLEDSAVYLCASSLGPSGTDTQYFGPGTRLTVL.

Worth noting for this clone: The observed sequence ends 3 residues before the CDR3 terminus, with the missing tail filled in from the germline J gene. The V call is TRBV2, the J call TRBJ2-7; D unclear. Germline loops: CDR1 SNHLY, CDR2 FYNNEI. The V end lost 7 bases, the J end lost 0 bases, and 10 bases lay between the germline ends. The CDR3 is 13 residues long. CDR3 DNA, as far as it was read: TGTGCCAGCACTCCCCATAGCTCCTACGAG. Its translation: CASTPHSSYE. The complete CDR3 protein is CASTPHSSYEQYF. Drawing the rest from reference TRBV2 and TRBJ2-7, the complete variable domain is EPEVTQTPSHQVTQMGQEVILRCVPISNHLYFYWYRQILGQKVEFLVSFYNNEISEKSEIFDDQFSVERPDGSNFTLKIRSTKLEDSAMYFCASTPHSSYEQYFGPGTRLTVT.

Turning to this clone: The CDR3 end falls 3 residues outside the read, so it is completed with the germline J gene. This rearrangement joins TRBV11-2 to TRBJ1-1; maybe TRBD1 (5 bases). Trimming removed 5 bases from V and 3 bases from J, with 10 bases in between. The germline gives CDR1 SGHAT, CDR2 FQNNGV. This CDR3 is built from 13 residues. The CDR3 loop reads CASSPDIDTEAFF. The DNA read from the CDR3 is TGTGCCAGCAGCCCGGACATCGACACTGAA.

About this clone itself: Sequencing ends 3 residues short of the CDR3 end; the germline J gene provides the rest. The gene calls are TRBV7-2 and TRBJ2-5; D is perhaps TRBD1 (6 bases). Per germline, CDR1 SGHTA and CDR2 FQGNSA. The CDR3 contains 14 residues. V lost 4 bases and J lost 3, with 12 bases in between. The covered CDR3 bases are TGTGCCAGCAGCTACCTAGGGGGAAAAGAGACC. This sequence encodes CASSYLGGKET. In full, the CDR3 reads CASSYLGGKETQYF.